This note documents a single TCR beta chain sequence. These data come from a study of blood T cell repertoires in COVID-19. Study at large: From the United States, Italy and Spain came samples of acute and convalescent COVID-19. Sources were T cells, B-cell-depleted T cells, or PBMCs; the material itself was cDNA or gDNA.

Original handling: Estimated nucleated cell counts came from reference gene primer amplification. Data came from immunoSEQ multiplex PCR; TCRdb stores just in-frame clones and leaves some out. The V and J calls and the clone size are those of that table, but D and trimming were determined from the DNA. The table shows some 50,000 clones, with 80% to 85% occurring only once. The source of this sequence is a man aged 50 to 60 with acute or convalescent COVID-19. The sequencing input was peripheral blood.

CDR3 bases: TGTGCCAGCAGTTTCGCAGGGGGTTTTAATTCACCCCTCCACTTT. Its translation: CASSFAGGFNSPLHF. V and J are TRBV28 and TRBJ1-6; 7 positions agree with TRBD1. CDR3 length: 15 residues. V lost 3 bases and J lost 6; bases outside the gene matches: 5. Germline CDR1 and CDR2: MDHEN and SYDVKM.